A single sample is the source of the 8 T cell receptor beta chains below, sequenced in a study of neurological immune-mediated disorders. TCRdb used MiXCR to reprocess the 5' RACE reads, holding one entry per CDR3 protein. The table lists 50,000 or so distinct CDR3 sequences, approximately 3.9% of them singletons, with 1.6% in the top ten. The sequenced sample was PBMCs. These receptor sequences come from a man aged 30 to 45 with multiple sclerosis.

This clonotype was recorded at least ten times. This chain connects TRBV7-2 to TRBJ1-1, with D uncertain. Germline assignment: CDR1 SGHTA and CDR2 FQGNSA. The CDR3 has 14 amino acids. V was clipped by 6 bases and J by 1 base, with 12 bases between them. CDR3 in amino acids: CASRGGPSNTEAFF. DNA of the CDR3: TGTGCCAGCAGGGGAGGGCCCTCGAACACTGAAGCTTTCTTT.

This clonotype was seen a handful of times. The gene calls are TRBV27 and TRBJ2-3; TRBD2 is a possible D gene (7 bases). From germline, CDR1 is MNHEY and CDR2 SMNVEV (reference sequence). The V and J ends lost 3 bases and 3 bases respectively, with 22 bases between them. The CDR3 covers 18 residues. The DNA for the CDR3 is TGTGCCAGCAGTTTGCGATCGGGGGGCGCTTTCAGAACAGATACGCAGTATTTT. Protein product: CASSLRSGGAFRTDTQYF.

This clonotype was detected many times. The rearrangement uses TRBV20-1 and TRBJ2-7; 12 positions agree with TRBD2. Germline CDR1 is DFQATT and CDR2 is SNEGSKA (reference sequence). The CDR3 runs to 18 residues. The V gene end was trimmed by 3 bases and the J gene end by 6 bases; junction bases not matched to a gene: 18. Here the CDR3 reads CSASSGLAGMLLDGEQYF. CDR3 DNA: TGCAGTGCTAGCTCCGGACTAGCGGGAATGCTTCTAGATGGCGAGCAGTACTTC.

This chain links TRBV19 with TRBJ2-7; the D gene is possibly TRBD1 (5 bases). The V gene lost 0 bases and the J gene lost 3 bases, with 15 bases spanning the gap. The CDR3 runs to 16 residues. In germline, CDR1 is LNHDA, CDR2 SQIVND (reference sequence). CDR3 amino acids: CASSIDWTSPYYEQYF. The DNA for the CDR3 is TGTGCCAGTAGTATAGATTGGACATCCCCCTACTACGAGCAGTACTTC.

This clonotype occurred many times. The chain joins TRBV29-1 to TRBJ2-5; tentatively, D is TRBD1 (7 bases). V was pared by 3 bases and J by 2 bases, with 19 bases between. The CDR3 totals 16 residues. Germline assignment: CDR1 SQVTM and CDR2 ANQGSEA. CDR3 DNA: TGCAGCGTTGATGGGGAGGACAGGAGAACACAAGAGACCCAGTACTTC. Its translation: CSVDGEDRRTQETQYF.

This clonotype showed up many times. This sequence joins TRBV20-1 and TRBJ2-5; D gene ambiguous. Looked up from germline, CDR1 is DFQATT and CDR2 is SNEGSKA (reference sequence). V lost 7 bases and J 9 bases, leaving 6 bases between the germline ends. The CDR3 runs 8 residues. CDR3 nucleotides: TGCAGTGTCGGACCCCAGTACTTC. Amino acids: CSVGPQYF.

The table lists this clonotype with many counts. The chain recombines TRBV3-1 with TRBJ1-2, with D tentatively TRBD1 (6 bases). Germline CDR1 is LGHDT and CDR2 is YNNKEL (reference sequence). V was pared by 4 bases and J by 1 base, with 13 bases between. The CDR3 is made up of 15 amino acids. For the CDR3, the DNA is TGTGCCAGCAGCCCAGGGCGGGGGCGTAACTATGGCTACACCTTC. Encoded protein: CASSPGRGRNYGYTF.

There are many counts of this clonotype. V and J are TRBV28 and TRBJ2-1, with D possibly TRBD2 on 6 matching bases. Germline CDR1 and CDR2: MDHEN and SYDVKM. Trimming cost V 10 bases and J 3 bases, with 16 bases left between them. The CDR3 spans 14 residues. The chain's CDR3 is CATEPGRDYNEQFF. Here the CDR3 DNA reads TGTGCCACCGAACCCGGGCGGGACTACAATGAGCAGTTCTTC.